The 28 T cell receptor beta chains listed next were all sequenced from one sample in a study of cytomegalovirus exposure and HLA in healthy donors. It was with 60 Vbeta and 13 Jbeta primers that the PCR ran. TCRdb's copy holds only in-frame clones and misses some; the assay was immunoSEQ multiplex PCR. The repertoire holds more than 100,000 clones, with around 86% as singletons. The sequencing sample was made of PBMCs. The origin of the receptors is a woman between 50 and 59 years old in good health and CMV-seropositive.

This rearrangement joins TRBV2 to TRBJ1-4; TRBD1 matches at 7 bases. Looked up from germline, CDR1 is SNHLY and CDR2 is FYNNEI. The CDR3 length is 15 residues. J was trimmed by 1 base and V by 6 bases; bases with no gene match: 5. The CDR3 region has the DNA TGTGCCAGCAGGAGCAGGGGGGAAACTAATGAAAAACTGTTTTTT. As protein: CASRSRGETNEKLFF.

This clone was seen only a few times. V and J are TRBV14 and TRBJ1-5, with 10 bases aligning to TRBD1. This CDR3 region has 15 residues. CDR1 SGHDN and CDR2 FVKESK come from the germline V gene. V gave up 0 bases and J gave up 9 bases; unmatched junction bases: 5. The CDR3 reads CASSQEDRGCRPQHF. DNA for the CDR3: TGTGCCAGCAGCCAAGAGGACAGGGGGTGTCGGCCCCAGCATTTT. Full variable domain (remainder filled in from reference TRBV14 and TRBJ1-5): EAGVTQFPSHSVIEKGQTVTLRCDPISGHDNLYWYRRVMGKEIKFLLHFVKESKQDESGMPNNRFLAERTGGTYSTLKVQPAELEDSGVYFCASSQEDRGCRPQHFGDGTRLSIL.

V is TRBV19 and J is TRBJ2-7; TRBD2 agrees at 7 bases. This CDR3 contains 14 residues. Germline lookup yields CDR1 LNHDA and CDR2 SQIVND (reference sequence). The ends lost 5 bases at V and 2 bases at J; junction bases unmatched: 6. The CDR3 loop is CASSLAGDPYEQYF. The CDR3 nucleotides are TGTGCCAGTAGTTTGGCGGGAGACCCCTACGAGCAGTACTTC.

The genes are TRBV4-3 and TRBJ2-2; D not resolved. CDR1 and CDR2 (germline): LGHNA, YSLEER. The CDR3 loop spans 13 amino acids. V was cut by 0 bases and J by 4 bases, with 3 bases left in between. CDR3 nucleotide sequence: TGCGCCAGCAGCCAAGACCTCACCGGGGAGCTGTTTTTT. Translated, it gives CASSQDLTGELFF.

The gene calls are TRBV19 and TRBJ2-1; D ambiguous. Germline lookup yields CDR1 LNHDA and CDR2 SQIVND (reference sequence). Trimming took 2 bases from V and 0 from J, leaving 8 bases between them. CDR3 size: 15 residues. The CDR3 here is CASSIFSLSYNEQFF. The CDR3 DNA sequence: TGTGCCAGTAGTATATTTAGTCTCTCCTACAATGAGCAGTTCTTC.

V is TRBV4-1 and J is TRBJ1-2, with D possibly matching TRBD1 (5 bases). CDR3 length equals 15 residues. From germline, CDR1 is MGHRA and CDR2 YSYEKL. Trimming removed 1 base from V and 3 bases from J, with 12 bases in between. The CDR3 here is CASSQGGTADYGYTF. CDR3 bases: TGCGCCAGCAGCCAAGGGGGCACGGCGGACTATGGCTACACCTTC.

This chain links TRBV6-6 with TRBJ2-3; 12 bases are shared with TRBD2. Germline V gives CDR1 MNHNY, CDR2 SVGAGI (reference sequence). CDR3 size: 16 residues. V shed 6 bases, J shed 0 bases, and the junction held 4 bases outside the gene matches. CDR3 in DNA: TGTGCCAGCAGGAGGACTAGCGGGACTAGCACAGATACGCAGTATTTT. Translating it yields CASRRTSGTSTDTQYF.

The genes are TRBV10-3 and TRBJ1-4, with D unclear. V was cut by 8 bases and J by 5 bases, with 15 bases left in between. Germline V gene lookup returns CDR1 ENHRY and CDR2 SYGVKD. This CDR3 spans 14 amino acids. Here the CDR3 reads CAISGGRENEKLFF. The CDR3 DNA reads as TGTGCCATCTCGGGCGGTCGGGAGAATGAAAAACTGTTTTTT.

The CDR3 DNA reads as TGTGCCAGTAGTCCGCCAGGCATACACGAGCAGTACTTC. Its protein is CASSPPGIHEQYF. The V and J genes are TRBV19 and TRBJ2-5; D uncertain. Judging by the DNA end, TRBJ2-7 fits better; the J call may be wrong. Germline CDR1 and CDR2: LNHDA and SQIVND (reference sequence). The CDR3 has 13 amino acids.

The chain joins TRBV6-1 to TRBJ1-3; 7 bases agree with TRBD1. J gave up 5 bases and V 7 bases, and 5 bases lay outside the gene matches. This CDR3 contains 13 residues. Looked up from germline, CDR1 is MNHNS and CDR2 is SASEGT. In DNA form, the CDR3 reads TGTGCCAGCACAGGGGGGTGGAGAAACACCATATATTTT. It yields the protein CASTGGWRNTIYF.

The chain has TRBV4-1 and TRBJ1-5; D ambiguous. The CDR3 is 15 amino acids. Looked up from germline, CDR1 is MGHRA and CDR2 is YSYEKL. With 0 bases removed from V and 3 bases from J, the gap between germline ends came to 9 bases. The DNA for the CDR3 is TGCGCCAGCAGCCAAGATACGGGGTTCAATCAGCCCCAGCATTTT. This codes for CASSQDTGFNQPQHF.

This clone was recorded once. This chain uses TRBV2 with TRBJ2-3, with a possible D match to TRBD2 (6 bases). The length of the CDR3 is 16 residues. V was clipped by 6 bases and J by 2 bases, with 18 bases between them. The germline gives CDR1 SNHLY, CDR2 FYNNEI. The CDR3 is CASSPPRSGFTDTQYF. In DNA form, the CDR3 reads TGTGCCAGCAGCCCGCCGCGGAGCGGGTTCACAGATACGCAGTATTTT.

V is TRBV5-1 and J is TRBJ2-5; TRBD2 agrees at 12 bases. This CDR3 spans 18 amino acids. Germline V gives CDR1 SGHRS, CDR2 YFSETQ. Unmatched junction bases numbered 10, after V lost 2 bases and J lost 2 bases. The CDR3 loop reads CASSLLSGTSGYQETQYF. CDR3 nucleotide sequence: TGCGCCAGCAGCTTACTTTCCGGGACTAGCGGGTATCAAGAGACCCAGTACTTC.

The chain joins TRBV2 to TRBJ2-7; 8 bases are shared with TRBD1. V was pared by 6 bases and J by 6 bases, with 7 bases of the junction left unmatched. Germline CDR1 reads SNHLY; CDR2 reads FYNNEI. CDR3 length: 13 residues. DNA of the CDR3: TGTGCCAGCAGGGAGGACAGGGCCGGCGAGCAGTACTTC. Its protein product is CASREDRAGEQYF.

CDR3 DNA: TGTGCCGCGGAACAGGGAACCGAGCAGTACTTC. Its protein product is CAAEQGTEQYF. The rearrangement uses TRBV30 and TRBJ2-7; D is possibly TRBD1 (6 bases). Trimming left V 8 bases short and J 6 bases short, with 14 bases between. CDR1 GTSNPN and CDR2 SVGIG come from the germline V gene (reference sequence). The CDR3 totals 11 residues.

This clone is a singleton in its sample. This chain links TRBV2 with TRBJ2-1, with a weak D call TRBD1 (5 bases). Between the trimmed V and J ends, which lost 7 bases and 1 base, there was a span of 14 bases. The V gene's germline CDR1 is SNHLY and CDR2 FYNNEI. The CDR3 totals 15 residues. The CDR3, as DNA: TGTGCCAGCACCGAAAGGGGTACTTCCTACAATGAGCAGTTCTTC. It specifies CASTERGTSYNEQFF.

Concerning this clone itself: Other DNA sequences in this sample translate to the same CDR3. This CDR3 reads CASSYWGRGTDTQYF. Written as DNA, the CDR3 is TGTGCCAGCAGTTATTGGGGGCGAGGCACAGATACGCAGTATTTT. The chain carries TRBV6-5 and TRBJ2-3; D is perhaps TRBD1 (6 bases). The V end lost 3 bases, the J end lost 1 base, and 11 bases lay between the germline ends. The germline V gene has CDR1 MNHEY and CDR2 SVGAGI. The CDR3 runs 15 residues.

The chain links TRBV19 to TRBJ1-5; D not resolved. Germline V gene data show CDR1 as LNHDA and CDR2 as SQIVND (reference sequence). Trimming stripped 2 bases from V and 3 bases from J, with 8 bases between. The CDR3 has 14 amino acids. Here the CDR3 DNA reads TGTGCCAGTAGTATAACGGAGTTCAATCAGCCCCAGCATTTT. Translated, it gives CASSITEFNQPQHF.

The sample holds one count of this clone. V usage is TRBV28 and J usage is TRBJ2-1; TRBD1 agrees at 8 bases. CDR1 and CDR2 from the germline V gene are MDHEN and SYDVKM. The CDR3 extends over 17 amino acids. The V segment lost 3 bases and the J segment 1 base; nucleotides outside the gene matches: 8. The chain's CDR3 is CASSLDREGGSYNEQFF. In nucleotides, the CDR3 is TGTGCCAGCAGTTTGGACAGGGAAGGGGGTTCCTACAATGAGCAGTTCTTC.

The V and J genes are TRBV5-1 and TRBJ2-3; 9 bases are shared with TRBD1. The trim removed 2 bases at V and 3 bases at J, leaving 4 bases unmatched. Looked up from germline, CDR1 is SGHRS and CDR2 is YFSETQ. The CDR3 loop spans 15 amino acids. CDR3 sequence (DNA): TGCGCCAGCAGCTTCACAGGGGGCTGGACAGATACGCAGTATTTT. This codes for CASSFTGGWTDTQYF.

The chain has TRBV28 and TRBJ1-4; the D gene is possibly TRBD1 (6 bases). V lost 5 bases and J lost 6, with 10 bases in between. Per germline, CDR1 MDHEN and CDR2 SYDVKM. There are 13 residues in the CDR3. The CDR3 region is CASSQGRDEKLFF. In nucleotides, the CDR3 is TGTGCCAGCAGTCAGGGGCGGGATGAAAAACTGTTTTTT.

The J gene is TRBJ1-2, the V gene TRBV6-1; D unresolved. Trimming removed 6 bases at V and 3 bases at J, with 11 bases between. Germline V CDR1 and CDR2: MNHNS, SASEGT. The CDR3 runs to 13 residues. CDR3 in amino acids: CASRTVFYYGYTF. CDR3 DNA sequence: TGTGCCAGCAGAACAGTCTTCTACTATGGCTACACCTTC.

The rearrangement links TRBV2 to TRBJ2-1; 9 bases map to TRBD1. Trimming took 7 bases from V and 7 from J; bases not matched to a gene: 5. CDR1 is SNHLY, CDR2 FYNNEI, per germline. CDR3 size: 13 residues. The CDR3 coding sequence is TGTGCCAGCATAGGGACAGGGCTGAATGAGCAGTTCTTC. Its translation is CASIGTGLNEQFF.

The V gene is TRBV2, the J gene TRBJ2-7, with D tentatively TRBD1 (6 bases). CDR3 size: 13 residues. V was clipped by 5 bases and J by 3 bases, with 11 bases between them. From germline, CDR1 is SNHLY and CDR2 FYNNEI. CDR3 protein: CASSPDRFYEQYF. The CDR3 region has the DNA TGTGCCAGCAGTCCGGACAGATTCTACGAGCAGTACTTC.

The chain joins TRBV7-2 to TRBJ1-3, with 7 bases aligning to TRBD1. CDR3 length: 14 residues. In germline, CDR1 is SGHTA, CDR2 FQGNSA. V was clipped by 6 bases and J by 2 bases; unmatched bases: 4. The CDR3 DNA follows: TGTGCCAGCAGTTCAACAGGGGCTGGAAACACCATATATTTT. Translating gives CASSSTGAGNTIYF.

Only one count was recorded for this clone. The V and J genes are TRBV5-1 and TRBJ2-1, with TRBD1 as a possible D gene (5 bases). This CDR3 contains 12 residues. V lost 4 bases to trimming and J lost 9 bases, with 11 bases between them. The germline V gene encodes CDR1 SGHRS and CDR2 YFSETQ. In DNA, the CDR3 is TGCGCCAGCAGCGCGCTTAGGGGTGAGCAGTTCTTC. Protein product: CASSALRGEQFF. Combining the CDR3 with reference TRBV5-1 and TRBJ2-1 gives the whole variable domain KAGVTQTPRYLIKTRGQQVTLSCSPISGHRSVSWYQQTPGQGLQFLFEYFSETQRNKGNFPGRFSGRQFSNSRSEMNVSTLELGDSALYLCASSALRGEQFFGPGTRLTVL.

The rearrangement links TRBV11-2 to TRBJ1-6; no firm D call. The ends were cut back, 5 bases at V and 10 bases at J, with 18 bases in the middle. The germline V gene has CDR1 SGHAT and CDR2 FQNNGV. The length of the CDR3 is 15 residues. The CDR3 coding sequence is TGTGCCAGCAGCACTGTCTCCGGGTCTGGATCACCCCTCCACTTT. Protein: CASSTVSGSGSPLHF.

This clone is a singleton in its sample. The V call is TRBV7-8, the J call TRBJ2-1; maybe TRBD2 (5 bases). The CDR3 spans 14 residues. Trimming cost V 5 bases and J 8 bases, with 16 bases left between them. Germline V gene sequence: CDR1 SGHVS, CDR2 FQNEAQ. The CDR3 loop is CASSQIYGLDEQFF. The CDR3 coding sequence is TGTGCCAGCAGCCAGATATACGGACTCGATGAGCAGTTCTTC. Full variable domain (missing parts from reference TRBV7-8 and TRBJ2-1): GAGVSQSPRYKVAKRGQDVALRCDPISGHVSLFWYQQALGQGPEFLTYFQNEAQLDKSGLPSDRFFAERPEGSVSTLKIQRTQQEDSAVYLCASSQIYGLDEQFFGPGTRLTVL.